This TCR beta chain derives from a study of blood T cell repertoires in COVID-19. This CDR3 spans 13 amino acids. V lost 0 bases to trimming and J lost 6 bases, with 10 bases between them. CDR1 and CDR2 from the germline V gene are SGHRS and YFSETQ. Assay used: immunoSEQ multiplex PCR; TCRdb lists only in-frame clones, some missing. The sample holds under 35,000 clones; 75% to 90% are singletons and the top ten take approximately 7%. The chain links TRBV5-1 to TRBJ2-7, with D uncertain. The clonotype originates from a human donor in a cohort sampled during active COVID-19. Sequenced: peripheral blood. CDR3 coding DNA: TGCGCCAGCAGCTTGGCCCCAGGCTCCGAGCAGTACTTC. It translates to CASSLAPGSEQYF.